These 32 T cell receptor beta chains came from one sample sequenced in a study of T cells after yellow fever vaccination. TCRdb redid the calling of the 5' RACE reads with MiXCR, one entry per CDR3 protein. The sample includes approximately 160,000 distinct CDR3 sequences, roughly a tenth of them seen just once. This sample comprised CD8+ T cells sorted from PBMCs, obtained 45 days after the yellow fever booster vaccination. The receptors here all came from a man between 18 and 35 years old who received the YFV17D yellow fever vaccine.

In nucleotides, the CDR3 is TGTGCCACCAGTGATCCCGGGACGGGCCTTCCTGGGGCCAACGTCCTGACTTTC. Encoded protein: CATSDPGTGLPGANVLTF. The chain employs TRBV24-1 and TRBJ2-6, with D perhaps being TRBD1 or TRBD2 (5 bases each). The CDR3 sequence is 18 residues long. The germline V gene encodes CDR1 KGHDR and CDR2 SFDVKD. The germline V and J ends were trimmed by 3 bases and 2 bases, with 16 bases remaining between them.

This clonotype was observed many times. The chain links TRBV29-1 to TRBJ1-4, with 9 bases that match TRBD1. The length of the CDR3 is 12 residues. The trim removed 6 bases at V and 10 bases at J, leaving 6 bases unmatched. Germline V gene lookup returns CDR1 SQVTM and CDR2 ANQGSEA. CDR3 bases: TGCAGCGTAACAGGGGGCATCGGAAAACTGTTTTTT. Translated, it gives CSVTGGIGKLFF.

This clonotype appeared a few times. The CDR3: CATQDGKESDGELFF. DNA for the CDR3: TGTGCCACCCAGGATGGGAAGGAGAGTGACGGGGAGCTGTTTTTT. The chain has TRBV12-3 or TRBV12-4 and TRBJ2-2; D call uncertain. The CDR3 has 15 amino acids. V shed 10 bases and J shed 7 bases, with 22 bases lying between them.

This clonotype was seen more than once but under ten times. The chain recombines TRBV4-1 with TRBJ1-5, with D perhaps TRBD1 (5 bases). CDR3 length: 16 amino acids. Germline V CDR1 and CDR2: MGHRA, YSYEKL. Deletions cut 1 base from V and 5 bases from J, with 15 bases between. This chain's CDR3 is CASSQGGVGEYQPQHF. The CDR3 DNA is TGCGCCAGCAGCCAAGGGGGCGTGGGGGAATATCAGCCCCAGCATTTT.

This rearrangement joins TRBV5-6 to TRBJ1-2, with 7 positions matching TRBD1. V lost 0 bases and J lost 4; bases outside the gene matches: 6. Germline CDR1 and CDR2: SGHDT and YYEEEE. The CDR3 contains 15 residues. The CDR3 nucleotides are TGTGCCAGCAGCTTGGGGACAGGATCTATCTATGGCTACACCTTC. Encoded protein: CASSLGTGSIYGYTF.

The rearrangement links TRBV6-5 to TRBJ1-2; D ambiguous. The CDR3 is 16 amino acids. V dropped 2 bases and J dropped 4 bases, with 17 bases sitting between them. CDR1 is MNHEY, CDR2 SVGAGI, per germline. CDR3 in DNA: TGTGCCAGCAGTTACGAGGCGGACCTCACTCTCTATGGCTACACCTTC. Translation gives CASSYEADLTLYGYTF.

This clonotype was seen only a few times. The chain has TRBV4-1 and TRBJ2-3; D is possibly TRBD2 (5 bases). CDR1 is MGHRA, CDR2 YSYEKL, per germline. CDR3 length: 15 amino acids. V dropped 4 bases and J dropped 0 bases, with 11 bases sitting between them. The CDR3 sequence is CASSRGPGSTDTQYF. The DNA of the CDR3 is TGCGCCAGCAGCCGAGGGCCGGGCAGCACAGATACGCAGTATTTT.

This clonotype was detected ten times or more. V usage is TRBV7-9 and J usage is TRBJ2-1, with 8 bases aligning to TRBD1. Germline V gives CDR1 SEHNR, CDR2 FQNEAQ (reference sequence). The length of the CDR3 is 15 residues. With V trimmed by 5 bases and J by 2 bases, 5 bases remained unmatched. The CDR3 sequence is CASSLGQGTYNEQFF. In nucleotides, the CDR3 is TGTGCCAGCAGCCTAGGACAGGGCACCTACAATGAGCAGTTCTTC. Drawing the rest from reference TRBV7-9 and TRBJ2-1, the complete variable domain is DTGVSQNPRHKITKRGQNVTFRCDPISEHNRLYWYRQTLGQGPEFLTYFQNEAQLEKSRLLSDRFSAERPKGSFSTLEIQRTEQGDSAMYLCASSLGQGTYNEQFFGPGTRLTVL.

This clonotype has at least ten counts. The chain couples TRBV12-3 or TRBV12-4 to TRBJ1-5; the D is unclear. The CDR3 runs to 14 residues. Deletions cut 3 bases from V and 4 bases from J, with 10 bases between. CDR3 bases: TGTGCCAGCAGTTTCCGACGGAGTAATCAGCCCCAGCATTTT. Its protein is CASSFRRSNQPQHF.

In its sample, this clonotype was seen a few times. This sequence joins TRBV7-2 and TRBJ1-2, with 10 bases that match TRBD1. The CDR3 extends over 14 amino acids. J was trimmed by 4 bases and V by 5 bases; bases with no gene match: 4. The germline V gene encodes CDR1 SGHTA and CDR2 FQGNSA. The chain's CDR3 is CASSARDRGYGYTF. The CDR3 nucleotides are TGTGCCAGCAGCGCCCGGGACAGGGGCTATGGCTACACCTTC.

The chain is built from TRBV9 and TRBJ2-6; D is perhaps TRBD2 (7 bases). Germline V gives CDR1 SGDLS, CDR2 YYNGEE. With 2 bases removed from V and 0 bases from J, the gap between germline ends came to 15 bases. The CDR3 runs to 18 residues. The CDR3 DNA follows: TGTGCCAGCAGCGTTAGGGGGGGCGATTACTCTGGGGCCAACGTCCTGACTTTC. This encodes CASSVRGGDYSGANVLTF. Combining the CDR3 with reference TRBV9 and TRBJ2-6 gives the whole variable domain DSGVTQTPKHLITATGQRVTLRCSPRSGDLSVYWYQQSLDQGLQFLIQYYNGEERAKGNILERFSAQQFPDLHSELNLSSLELGDSALYFCASSVRGGDYSGANVLTFGAGSRLTVL.

This chain uses TRBV4-3 with TRBJ2-1; 8 positions agree with TRBD2. Germline lookup yields CDR1 LGHNA and CDR2 YSLEER. Losses at the gene ends were 3 bases for V and 0 bases for J; bases not matched to a gene: 4. The CDR3 loop spans 16 amino acids. In DNA form, the CDR3 reads TGCGCCAGCAGCCACGAGCGGGGGTACTCCTACAATGAGCAGTTCTTC. Protein: CASSHERGYSYNEQFF.

This clonotype appeared a few times. The V and J genes are TRBV21-1 and TRBJ1-5; the table's D call, TRBD1, was not checked against the DNA. TRBV21-1 is listed as a pseudogene. The CDR3 sequence is 16 residues long. CDR3 in DNA: TGTGCCAGCAGCAAAGGTCCCAGGGTTGGCAATCAGCCCCAGCATTTT. Encoded protein: CASSKGPRVGNQPQHF.

This clonotype was seen ten or more times. The gene calls are TRBV6-2 or TRBV6-3 and TRBJ1-1; D is ambiguous. Germline V gene data show CDR1 as MNHEY and CDR2 as SVGEGT. Trimming pared 7 bases from V and 3 bases from J, leaving 15 bases between. There are 14 residues in the CDR3. CDR3 nucleotides: TGTGCCAGCACCTACCAGGCGGGGTACACTGAAGCTTTCTTT. This sequence encodes CASTYQAGYTEAFF.

This clonotype was detected many times. This chain joins TRBV12-5 and TRBJ2-7, with a weak D call TRBD1 (6 bases). With 4 bases removed from V and 0 bases from J, the gap between germline ends came to 19 bases. This CDR3 has 17 amino acids. Germline V CDR1 and CDR2: LGHNT, FRNRAP. Written as DNA, the CDR3 is TGTGCTAGTGGTTCCCTCGCAACAGGGAAAAGCTCCTACGAGCAGTACTTC. The encoded protein is CASGSLATGKSSYEQYF.

This chain uses TRBV7-7 with TRBJ2-1; 11 positions agree with TRBD2. V lost 5 bases, J lost 9 bases, and 9 bases stayed unmatched. Germline loops: CDR1 SSHAT, CDR2 FNYEAQ (reference sequence). The CDR3 is made up of 15 amino acids. The CDR3 loop reads CASSPLAGGGGEQFF. The CDR3 DNA sequence: TGTGCCAGCAGCCCGTTAGCGGGGGGGGGAGGTGAGCAGTTCTTC.

This clonotype was observed a handful of times. This rearrangement joins TRBV2 to TRBJ2-2, with 9 positions matching TRBD1. CDR1 and CDR2 (germline): SNHLY, FYNNEI. CDR3 length: 16 amino acids. J gave up 7 bases and V 6 bases, and 12 bases lay outside the gene matches. The CDR3 protein is CASSLIQGALGGELFF. The DNA for the CDR3 is TGTGCCAGCAGCCTGATACAGGGGGCGCTTGGCGGGGAGCTGTTTTTT.

This clonotype was observed a handful of times. V usage is TRBV6-5 and J usage is TRBJ2-7, with D possibly TRBD2 on 6 matching bases. With 6 bases removed from V and 1 base from J, the gap between germline ends came to 16 bases. Germline CDR1 reads MNHEY; CDR2 reads SVGAGI. This CDR3 is 15 amino acids long. CDR3 sequence (DNA): TGTGCCAGCAGGGGACGACGGGGGTCTTCCTACGAGCAGTACTTC. It translates to CASRGRRGSSYEQYF.

This chain links TRBV3-1 with TRBJ1-5; no clear D gene. Germline CDR1 reads LGHDT; CDR2 reads YNNKEL (reference sequence). The V gene lost 0 bases and the J gene lost 0 bases, with 6 bases spanning the gap. This CDR3 spans 15 amino acids. The CDR3 sequence is CASSQEDNSNQPQHF. In nucleotides, the CDR3 is TGTGCCAGCAGCCAAGAGGATAATAGCAATCAGCCCCAGCATTTT. The full variable domain, with the rest looked up from reference TRBV3-1 and TRBJ1-5, is DTAVSQTPKYLVTQMGNDKSIKCEQNLGHDTMYWYKQDSKKFLKIMFSYNNKELIINETVPNRFSPKSPDKAHLNLHINSLELGDSAVYFCASSQEDNSNQPQHFGDGTRLSIL.

The chain uses TRBV9 and TRBJ1-4; 8 nucleotides agree with TRBD1. The V segment lost 3 bases and the J segment 3 bases; nucleotides outside the gene matches: 4. The CDR3 loop spans 15 amino acids. The germline V gene encodes CDR1 SGDLS and CDR2 YYNGEE. CDR3 loop: CASSGQGAPNEKLFF. CDR3 bases: TGTGCCAGCAGCGGGCAGGGGGCCCCTAATGAAAAACTGTTTTTT.

This clonotype has only a few counts. The CDR3 spells CASSQPNEQFF. DNA for the CDR3: TGTGCCAGCAGCCAACCCAATGAGCAGTTCTTC. The chain carries TRBV7-9 and TRBJ2-1; D unclear. With 5 bases removed from V and 6 bases from J, the gap between germline ends came to 5 bases. CDR1 and CDR2 from the germline V gene are SEHNR and FQNEAQ (reference sequence). The CDR3 extends over 11 amino acids.

The V and J genes are TRBV7-3 and TRBJ2-2; D might be TRBD1 or TRBD2, each matching 5 bases. Germline CDR1 SGHTA, CDR2 FQGTGA. Deletions cut 2 bases from V and 6 bases from J, with 10 bases between. This CDR3 spans 14 amino acids. Written as DNA, the CDR3 is TGTGCCAGCAGCTTAGGGCAGGGAGCCGGGGAGCTGTTTTTT. It encodes CASSLGQGAGELFF.

The chain combines TRBV11-2 with TRBJ1-2; 7 bases match TRBD1. With V trimmed by 3 bases and J by 6 bases, 13 bases remained unmatched. The CDR3 loop spans 16 amino acids. Germline loops: CDR1 SGHAT, CDR2 FQNNGV. Written as DNA, the CDR3 is TGTGCCAGCAGCTTGGCCGGGACAGACGCCGGAGATGGCTACACCTTC. Translation gives CASSLAGTDAGDGYTF.

There are a few counts of this clonotype. This sequence joins TRBV29-1 and TRBJ1-1, with unresolved D. Germline CDR1 and CDR2: SQVTM and ANQGSEA. The CDR3 totals 13 residues. The ends were cut back, 6 bases at V and 1 base at J, with 12 bases in the middle. CDR3: CSVDGTGNTEAFF. The CDR3 region has the DNA TGCAGCGTGGATGGCACGGGGAACACTGAAGCTTTCTTT. The full variable domain, rest sourced from reference TRBV29-1 and TRBJ1-1, is SAVISQKPSRDICQRGTSLTIQCQVDSQVTMMFWYRQQPGQSLTLIATANQGSEATYESGFVIDKFPISRPNLTFSTLTVSNMSPEDSSIYLCSVDGTGNTEAFFGQGTRLTVV.

The chain is built from TRBV6-5 and TRBJ2-7, with a tentative D call TRBD2 (7 bases). CDR1 is MNHEY, CDR2 SVGAGI, per germline. V was clipped by 0 bases and J by 7 bases, with 10 bases between them. The CDR3 has 13 amino acids. The DNA for the CDR3 is TGTGCCAGCAGTTACTCGGGGGGGCAAGAGCAGTACTTC. It specifies CASSYSGGQEQYF.

V and J are TRBV20-1 and TRBJ1-1; D is ambiguous. V shed 6 bases and J shed 10 bases, with 9 bases lying between them. Germline loops: CDR1 DFQATT, CDR2 SNEGSKA (reference sequence). There are 9 residues in the CDR3. CDR3 region: CSALAGAFF. CDR3 DNA sequence: TGCAGTGCACTCGCCGGAGCTTTCTTT.

The table lists this clonotype with a few counts. This chain joins TRBV5-1 and TRBJ1-6; no firm D call. CDR1 SGHRS and CDR2 YFSETQ come from the germline V gene. The CDR3 is 14 residues long. Deletions cut 4 bases from V and 0 bases from J, with 5 bases between. The CDR3 region is CASSGSSYNSPLHF. CDR3 in DNA: TGCGCCAGCAGCGGGAGCTCCTATAATTCACCCCTCCACTTT.

The chain links TRBV2 to TRBJ2-7; D is unclear. The V gene lost 8 bases and the J gene lost 5 bases, with 7 bases spanning the gap. Germline CDR1 is SNHLY and CDR2 is FYNNEI. The CDR3 spans 10 residues. The CDR3 DNA reads as TGTGCCAGCGATTCTCACGAGCAGTACTTC. It specifies CASDSHEQYF.

The chain carries TRBV7-9 and TRBJ2-3; TRBD2 is a possible D gene (5 bases). The CDR3 contains 14 residues. Trimming took off 7 bases at V and 2 bases at J, with 13 bases between the two ends. Germline V gene sequence: CDR1 SEHNR, CDR2 FQNEAQ (reference sequence). The CDR3 DNA reads TGTGCCAGCATGACACGGGGAAACACAGATACGCAGTATTTT. As protein: CASMTRGNTDTQYF.

This chain joins TRBV5-1 and TRBJ2-7; D unresolved. This CDR3 is built from 15 residues. Germline lookup yields CDR1 SGHRS and CDR2 YFSETQ. The V end lost 0 bases, the J end lost 2 bases, and 12 bases lay between the germline ends. CDR3 in amino acids: CASSLDSLYPYEQYF. CDR3 in DNA: TGCGCCAGCAGCTTGGACAGCTTATACCCCTACGAGCAGTACTTC. The full variable domain, rest sourced from reference TRBV5-1 and TRBJ2-7, is KAGVTQTPRYLIKTRGQQVTLSCSPISGHRSVSWYQQTPGQGLQFLFEYFSETQRNKGNFPGRFSGRQFSNSRSEMNVSTLELGDSALYLCASSLDSLYPYEQYFGPGTRLTVT.

This clonotype was recorded a few times. V and J are TRBV29-1 and TRBJ2-1; D is ambiguous. CDR3 length: 10 amino acids. In germline, CDR1 is SQVTM, CDR2 ANQGSEA. CDR3 loop: CSGAYNEQFF. The DNA for the CDR3 is TGCAGTGGGGCCTACAATGAGCAGTTCTTC.

This clonotype has a handful of counts. The rearrangement uses TRBV29-1 and TRBJ1-1, with a tentative D call TRBD1 (5 bases). The CDR3 is made up of 14 amino acids. Trimming took 7 bases from V and 0 from J, leaving 15 bases between them. Germline V lookup: CDR1 SQVTM, CDR2 ANQGSEA. CDR3 sequence: CSGAGGTVNTEAFF. In DNA, the CDR3 is TGCAGCGGTGCGGGGGGGACCGTGAACACTGAAGCTTTCTTT.